What follows are 32 T cell receptor beta chains derived from one specimen sequenced in a study of molecular identifiers for immune sequencing clone quantification. MiXCR was run by TCRdb on the PCR reads, yielding one entry per CDR3 protein. Here the sample spans around 460,000 distinct CDR3 sequences, around 21% being singletons. What was sequenced was naive CD8+ T cells from blood, with Jurkat cell RNA spiked in. Regarding subset: FACS-sorted CD8+CD4-CCR7+CD45RA+ naive T cells. The receptors were sampled from a human donor in good health. Some libraries in this study had Jurkat cell RNA spiked in.

This clonotype was counted at least ten times. The chain joins TRBV5-1 to TRBJ1-1; no definite D call. Trimming cost V 0 bases and J 10 bases, with 10 bases left between them. CDR3 length equals 12 residues. Germline V gene data show CDR1 as SGHRS and CDR2 as YFSETQ. In nucleotides, the CDR3 is TGCGCCAGCAGCTTGGGCGCCGACGGAGCTTTCTTT. Its translation: CASSLGADGAFF.

Points on this clonotype: One end of the junction does not line up with germline, which may come from a read error. This chain uses TRBV9 with TRBJ2-3; D call uncertain. The CDR3 is 13 residues long. Germline V lookup: CDR1 SGDLS, CDR2 YYNGEE. The DNA of the CDR3 is TGTGCCGGCAGCGTAGCTACTTTAGATACGCAGTATTTT. It specifies CAGSVATLDTQYF.

In its sample, this clonotype was seen a few times. This could be a read error, since a much larger clone is one nucleotide away. The chain has TRBV24-1 and TRBJ2-2; a possible D gene is TRBD2 (5 bases). This CDR3 comprises 14 residues. Germline CDR1 and CDR2: KGHDR and SFDVKD. The CDR3 DNA reads as TGTGCCACCAGTGATTTGTCGAACACCGGGGAGCCGTTTTTT. Its translation is CATSDLSNTGEPFF.

As to this clonotype: This sequence may be a read error, since a much larger clone differs from it by one base. The chain has TRBV2 and TRBJ2-3, with D unresolved. The end of the DNA fits TRBJ1-5 better, so the J call may be wrong. CDR3 length: 13 residues. Germline CDR1 reads SNHLY; CDR2 reads FYNNEI. The CDR3 is CASSAEYTDTQHF. CDR3 coding DNA: TGTGCCAGCAGTGCGGAGTATACAGATACGCAGCATTTT.

V and J are TRBV4-1 and TRBJ1-5; D ambiguous. The germline V and J ends were trimmed by 1 base and 1 base, with 5 bases remaining between them. The CDR3 length is 14 residues. Germline CDR1 and CDR2: MGHRA and YSYEKL. CDR3 bases: TGCGCCAGCAGCCAAGCACGCAGCAATCAGCCCCAGCATTTT. This encodes CASSQARSNQPQHF.

To note about this clonotype: A clone one base away is much larger, so this may be a read error. The rearrangement links TRBV5-4 to TRBJ2-2; 15 bases are a match to TRBD2. Germline-derived CDR1 and CDR2 are SGHNT and YYREEE (reference sequence). The CDR3 has 14 amino acids. The CDR3 DNA reads TGTGCCGGCAGCTCGGGACTAGCGGGAGGAGGAGAGTTTTTT. Translated, it gives CAGSSGLAGGGEFF.

In its sample, this clonotype was seen a few times. The chain carries TRBV7-8 and TRBJ1-6, with unresolved D. Trimming took 1 base from V and 8 from J, leaving 3 bases between them. The CDR3 is made up of 12 amino acids. Germline-derived CDR1 and CDR2 are SGHVS and FQNEAQ. The CDR3 region has the DNA TGTGCCAGCAGCTTAGATTATTCACCCCTCCACTTT. This encodes CASSLDYSPLHF.

The chain uses TRBV4-3 and TRBJ1-2; 11 nucleotides align to TRBD1. Germline-derived CDR1 and CDR2 are LGHNA and YSLEER. The CDR3 has 15 amino acids. J was trimmed by 4 bases and V by 3 bases; bases with no gene match: 4. The CDR3 nucleotides read TGCGCCAGCAGCCACGGGACAGGGGGTAGCTATGGCTACACCTTC. This codes for CASSHGTGGSYGYTF.

This clonotype was recorded a few times. This sequence joins TRBV30 and TRBJ1-2; D call uncertain. This CDR3 is 16 amino acids long. Germline assignment: CDR1 GTSNPN and CDR2 SVGIG (reference sequence). V was cut by 2 bases and J by 0 bases, with 16 bases left in between. Here the CDR3 reads CAWSTSRPLTNYGYTF. The CDR3 DNA is TGTGCCTGGAGTACCAGCCGGCCCCTAACTAACTATGGCTACACCTTC.

This clonotype was detected ten times or more. The chain carries TRBV21-1 and TRBJ1-6; the table assigns TRBD1, which was not confirmed against the DNA. TRBV21-1 is deemed a pseudogene. The CDR3 loop spans 13 amino acids. The CDR3 loop reads CASSIRDNFSLHF. For the CDR3, the DNA is TGTGCCAGCAGCATCCGGGACAATTTTTCCCTCCACTTT.

This clonotype was counted a few times. As DNA, the CDR3 is TGTGCCAGCAGCTCCCCAGGGGCGGATGAAAAACTGTTTTTT. This translates into CASSSPGADEKLFF. The chain is built from TRBV13 and TRBJ1-4; D is perhaps TRBD1 (6 bases). The CDR3 totals 14 residues. The germline V and J ends were trimmed by 4 bases and 6 bases, with 12 bases remaining between them. The germline gives CDR1 PRHDT, CDR2 FYEKMQ (reference sequence). The full variable domain, its missing parts supplied by reference TRBV13 and TRBJ1-4, is AAGVIQSPRHLIKEKRETATLKCYPIPRHDTVYWYQQGPGQDPQFLISFYEKMQSDKGSIPDRFSAQQFSDYHSELNMSSLELGDSALYFCASSSPGADEKLFFGSGTQLSVL.

In its sample, this clonotype was seen a few times. The V gene is TRBV19, the J gene TRBJ2-7; a possible D gene is TRBD1 (6 bases). V was cut by 5 bases and J by 2 bases, with 10 bases left in between. The CDR3 covers 13 residues. Per the germline V gene, CDR1 is LNHDA and CDR2 is SQIVND (reference sequence). CDR3 region: CASSATGTYEQYF. The CDR3 region has the DNA TGTGCCAGTAGTGCTACAGGGACCTACGAGCAGTACTTC.

Regarding this clonotype: The junction departs from the called germline gene at one end, perhaps through a read error. This chain links TRBV29-1 with TRBJ2-3; maybe TRBD2 (6 bases). The length of the CDR3 is 13 residues. Germline V gene sequence: CDR1 SQVTM, CDR2 ANQGSEA. CDR3 coding DNA: TGCTGCGTTAAACTAGCCCTACCAGATACGCAGTATTTT. It translates to CCVKLALPDTQYF.

Many counts were recorded for this clonotype. The J gene is TRBJ1-1, the V gene TRBV7-9; maybe TRBD1 (6 bases). The CDR3 covers 13 residues. The germline gives CDR1 SEHNR, CDR2 FQNEAQ (reference sequence). V was clipped by 1 base and J by 8 bases, with 11 bases between them. This chain's CDR3 is CASSLGTGTEAFF. CDR3 coding DNA: TGTGCCAGCAGCTTAGGGACCGGGACAGAAGCTTTCTTT.

This clonotype has a handful of counts. The chain carries TRBV5-4 and TRBJ1-4; no clear D. V lost 2 bases, J lost 5 bases, and 13 bases lay in between. CDR1 is SGHNT and CDR2 is YYREEE in the germline V gene (reference sequence). The CDR3 length is 15 residues. CDR3 residues: CASSFAVGINEKLFF. The CDR3 DNA follows: TGTGCCAGCAGCTTCGCCGTGGGGATAAATGAAAAACTGTTTTTT.

This clonotype was observed a handful of times. The rearrangement links TRBV18 to TRBJ2-3, with 8 nucleotides matching TRBD1. V gave up 4 bases and J gave up 3 bases; unmatched junction bases: 9. Germline loops: CDR1 KGHSH, CDR2 LQKENI. This CDR3 is built from 16 residues. Here the CDR3 DNA reads TGTGCCAGCTCACGGGAGGACAGGGCCACTACAGATACGCAGTATTTT. Encoded protein: CASSREDRATTDTQYF.

As concerns this clonotype: A much bigger clone sits one base away, suggesting this may be a read error. The gene calls are TRBV5-3 and TRBJ2-7; weak D call: TRBD1 (6 bases). TRBV5-3 is flagged as an ORF with uncertain function. The CDR3 is 12 amino acids. The V gene lost 8 bases and the J gene lost 5 bases, with 14 bases spanning the gap. The CDR3 bases are TGTGCCAGCGGCTTGGGGGCGGACGAGCAGTACTTC. Encoded protein: CASGLGADEQYF.

This clonotype was detected a few times. The chain joins TRBV2 to TRBJ2-5, with D hard to call. Trimming removed 5 bases from V and 0 bases from J, with 16 bases in between. Germline CDR1 SNHLY, CDR2 FYNNEI. This CDR3 contains 16 residues. This CDR3 reads CASSPPRASYQETQYF. The CDR3 DNA sequence: TGTGCCAGCAGTCCACCCCGGGCCTCATACCAAGAGACCCAGTACTTC.

This clonotype was recorded at least ten times. An end of the junction differs from the germline gene, which may be a read error. The gene calls are TRBV27 and TRBJ2-6; D is ambiguous. CDR1 is MNHEY and CDR2 is SMNVEV in the germline V gene (reference sequence). The CDR3 sequence is 12 residues long. CDR3 region: CASGFGANVLTF. CDR3 nucleotide sequence: TGTGCCAGCGGTTTTGGGGCCAACGTCCTGACTTTC.

V and J are TRBV10-1 and TRBJ2-7; D unresolved. This CDR3 has 14 residues. CDR1 WNHNN and CDR2 SYGVQD come from the germline V gene (reference sequence). V lost 0 bases and J 2 bases, leaving 8 bases between the germline ends. CDR3 DNA: TGCGCCAGCAGTGAGTCGTCAGATCCCTACGAGCAGTACTTC. Translating gives CASSESSDPYEQYF.

This clonotype has ten or more counts. The chain employs TRBV29-1 and TRBJ2-3, with D perhaps matching TRBD1 or TRBD2 (5 bases each). The CDR3 sequence is 13 residues long. Trimming stripped 7 bases from V and 4 bases from J, with 15 bases between. The germline CDR1 and CDR2 sequences are SQVTM and ANQGSEA. The CDR3 DNA reads as TGCAGCGCCGAGGGGCAGGGCGCAGATACGCAGTATTTT. The encoded protein is CSAEGQGADTQYF.

This clonotype was seen only a few times. The chain combines TRBV12-3 or TRBV12-4 with TRBJ2-1, with a possible D match to TRBD2 (6 bases). The CDR3 contains 14 residues. V was trimmed by 5 bases and J by 4 bases, leaving 12 bases between them. The CDR3 region is CASSIPGTYNEQFF. The CDR3 region has the DNA TGTGCCAGCAGTATACCCGGGACTTACAATGAGCAGTTCTTC.

The chain uses TRBV30 and TRBJ2-7; 7 positions agree with TRBD2. V lost 6 bases, J lost 3 bases, and 5 bases stayed unmatched. Germline V gene sequence: CDR1 GTSNPN, CDR2 SVGIG (reference sequence). This CDR3 is built from 12 residues. CDR3 DNA sequence: TGTGCCTGTACTCTAGCGGACTACGAGCAGTACTTC. It specifies CACTLADYEQYF. Full variable domain (rest looked up from reference TRBV30 and TRBJ2-7): SQTIHQWPATLVQPVGSPLSLECTVEGTSNPNLYWYRQAAGRGLQLLFYSVGIGQISSEVPQNLSASRPQDRQFILSSKKLLLSDSGFYLCACTLADYEQYFGPGTRLTVT.

The V call is TRBV6-2 or TRBV6-3, the J call TRBJ2-7; 11 positions agree with TRBD1. In germline, CDR1 is MNHEY, CDR2 SVGEGT. V was clipped by 4 bases and J by 2 bases; unmatched bases: 7. The CDR3 spans 16 residues. The CDR3 nucleotides read TGTGCCAGCAGTTTTCGGACAGGGGGCGGCACCTACGAGCAGTACTTC. Translated: CASSFRTGGGTYEQYF.

The table lists this clonotype with many counts. V gene TRBV19 combines with J gene TRBJ2-1, with TRBD2 as a possible D gene (5 bases). The V end lost 5 bases, the J end lost 10 bases, and 15 bases lay between the germline ends. The CDR3 has 13 residues. The germline CDR1 and CDR2 sequences are LNHDA and SQIVND (reference sequence). The DNA for the CDR3 is TGTGCCAGTAGTCCCGCCGGGATCTGGGAGCAGTTCTTC. It translates to CASSPAGIWEQFF.

A few counts support this clonotype. The gene calls are TRBV4-1 and TRBJ2-7; D possibly corresponds to TRBD2 (6 bases). The V and J ends lost 4 bases and 9 bases respectively, with 16 bases between them. This CDR3 region has 13 residues. Germline V lookup: CDR1 MGHRA, CDR2 YSYEKL. The chain's CDR3 is CASSPLPGDRQYF. The CDR3 DNA sequence: TGCGCCAGCAGCCCTCTGCCGGGGGACCGGCAGTACTTC.

As concerns this clonotype: Just one base apart from a much larger clone, this may be a read error. The chain links TRBV29-1 to TRBJ2-7; 9 bases align to TRBD1. J was trimmed by 4 bases and V by 4 bases; bases with no gene match: 14. The CDR3 runs 16 residues. Germline V lookup: CDR1 SQVTM, CDR2 ANQGSEA. The CDR3 protein is CSVAGTSGTGSYEQYF. In DNA form, the CDR3 reads TGCAGCGTTGCGGGGACCTCCGGGACAGGGAGTTACGAGCAGTACTTC.

For this clonotype: Given a much more abundant clone one base away, this may be a read error. This chain connects TRBV2 to TRBJ2-3; maybe TRBD1 (6 bases). The V and J ends lost 5 bases and 4 bases respectively, with 19 bases between them. Germline values: CDR1 SNHLY, CDR2 FYNNEI. CDR3 length: 16 residues. The CDR3 region has the DNA TGTGCCAGCAGTTGGCTCGAGCAGGGGCGCTCAGATACGCAGTATTTT. This codes for CASSWLEQGRSDTQYF.

This sequence joins TRBV19 and TRBJ1-1; no clear D gene. Trimming pared 6 bases from V and 7 bases from J, leaving 12 bases between. Germline V gene lookup returns CDR1 LNHDA and CDR2 SQIVND (reference sequence). CDR3 size: 12 residues. As DNA, the CDR3 is TGTGCCAGTAGAAAGAGCCCAATTGAAGCTTTCTTT. It translates to CASRKSPIEAFF.

This chain connects TRBV10-3 to TRBJ2-1; TRBD2 aligns across 10 bases. The V gene's germline CDR1 is ENHRY and CDR2 SYGVKD. V shed 8 bases and J 2 bases; nucleotides not matched to a gene: 3. The CDR3 runs to 14 residues. The CDR3 bases are TGTGCCATCGGGGGACTAGCGACCTACAATGAGCAGTTCTTC. Translation gives CAIGGLATYNEQFF.

There are a few counts of this clonotype. One end of the junction is discordant with germline, which a read error may explain. V gene TRBV6-5 combines with J gene TRBJ1-4, with D possibly being TRBD1 (5 bases). The length of the CDR3 is 14 residues. Germline V gives CDR1 MNHEY, CDR2 SVGAGI. The CDR3 DNA reads TGTGCCAGTCATGGGGGGTCCCTTGATGAAAAACCGTTTTTT. This sequence encodes CASHGGSLDEKPFF.

This clonotype has more than one count but fewer than ten. The chain carries TRBV12-3 or TRBV12-4 and TRBJ2-2; 12 bases match TRBD2. Trimming at V came to 5 bases and at J to 7 bases, leaving 8 bases not matched to a gene. The length of the CDR3 is 16 residues. The CDR3: CASSGPSGGVIGELFF. DNA for the CDR3: TGTGCCAGCAGTGGCCCTAGCGGGGGGGTTATCGGGGAGCTGTTTTTT.